This record looks at one TCR beta chain sequence and its context. The antigen remains unidentified. Germline V gives CDR1 SEHNR, CDR2 FQNEAQ (reference sequence). Trimming left V 1 base short and J 9 bases short, with 10 bases between. The length of the CDR3 is 14 residues. This entry is derived from a study of T cell repertoires in urothelial bladder cancer. Findings of the study overall: In carcinoma specimens, a single clone made up to about 15% of infiltrating lymphocytes.

Measured with immunoSEQ multiplex PCR; TCRdb has only the in-frame clones, and not every one. The sample consists of 9,500 to 13,000 clones, about 63% of them appearing once. The J gene is TRBJ1-6, the V gene TRBV7-9; weak D call: TRBD1 (5 bases). Sequenced material: tumor-infiltrating cells from bladder cancer. The source is a human donor with a benign inflammatory bladder lesion. The CDR3 reads CASSLEGLSSPLHF. The CDR3 nucleotides read TGTGCCAGCAGCTTAGAGGGGTTATCTTCACCCCTCCACTTT.